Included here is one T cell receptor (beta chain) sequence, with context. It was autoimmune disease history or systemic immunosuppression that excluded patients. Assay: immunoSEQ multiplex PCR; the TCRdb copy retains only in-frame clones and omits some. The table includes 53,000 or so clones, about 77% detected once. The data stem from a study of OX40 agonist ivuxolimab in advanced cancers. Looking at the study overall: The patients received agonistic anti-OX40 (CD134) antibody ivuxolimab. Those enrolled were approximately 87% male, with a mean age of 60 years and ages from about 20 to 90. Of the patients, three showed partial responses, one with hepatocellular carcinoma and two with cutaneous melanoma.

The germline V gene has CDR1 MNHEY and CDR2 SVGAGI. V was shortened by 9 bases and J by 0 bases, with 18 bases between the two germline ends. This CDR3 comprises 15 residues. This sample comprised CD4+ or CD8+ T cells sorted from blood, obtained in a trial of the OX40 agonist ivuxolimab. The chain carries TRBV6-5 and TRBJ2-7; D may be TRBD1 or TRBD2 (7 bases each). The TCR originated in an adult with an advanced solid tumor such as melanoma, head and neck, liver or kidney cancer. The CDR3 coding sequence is TGTGCCAGTAGGGGGGGACAGACTAACTCCTACGAGCAGTACTTC. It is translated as CASRGGQTNSYEQYF.